The 18 T cell receptor beta chains given below trace back to one sample, sequenced in a study of neurological immune-mediated disorders. TCRdb redid the calling of the 5' RACE reads with MiXCR, one entry per CDR3 protein. The table includes about 31,000 distinct CDR3 sequences, approximately 4.1% detected once. The sample was CD4+ T cells from blood. All receptors come from a woman between 40 and 50 years old in good health.

This clonotype has a count of ten or more. The chain uses TRBV10-2 and TRBJ2-1, with TRBD2 matching over 11 bases. CDR3 length: 13 residues. V lost 8 bases to trimming and J lost 7 bases; unmatched junction nucleotides: 4. Germline V gives CDR1 WSHSY, CDR2 SAAADI. CDR3 nucleotide sequence: TGCGCCAGCCTTATAGCGGGGGGGAATGAGCAGTTCTTC. This codes for CASLIAGGNEQFF.

This clonotype was counted at least ten times. V gene TRBV7-6 combines with J gene TRBJ2-7; D not resolved. The CDR3 spans 14 residues. V gave up 5 bases and J gave up 0 bases, with 11 bases separating them. Germline V gene sequence: CDR1 SGHVS, CDR2 FNYEAQ. CDR3 nucleotide sequence: TGTGCCAGCAGCCAGCGAATAAACTCCTACGAGCAGTACTTC. Residues: CASSQRINSYEQYF.

This clonotype was detected only once. The rearrangement uses TRBV28 and TRBJ2-5; D is possibly TRBD1 or TRBD2 (5 bases each). The J call may be faulty, since TRBJ2-7 better matches the DNA end. The CDR3 is made up of 14 amino acids. CDR1 and CDR2 (germline): MDHEN, SYDVKM. Here the CDR3 DNA reads TGTGCCAGCACCTATCCCGGGACGCCCTACGAGCAGTACTTC. Amino acids: CASTYPGTPYEQYF.

The sample holds many counts of this clonotype. The chain employs TRBV3-1 and TRBJ2-7; 15 bases fit TRBD2. The V and J ends lost 2 bases and 4 bases, in that order; junction bases with no gene match: 3. CDR1 and CDR2 (germline): LGHDT, YNNKEL (reference sequence). The CDR3 consists of 16 residues. The DNA for the CDR3 is TGTGCCAGCAGCCAACTCGGACTAGCGGGAGGGTACGAGCAGTACTTC. Protein: CASSQLGLAGGYEQYF.

This clonotype was observed at least ten times. The V call is TRBV19, the J call TRBJ2-1; TRBD2 matches 15 bases. Germline CDR1 is LNHDA and CDR2 is SQIVND (reference sequence). V lost 10 bases, J lost 8 bases, and 12 bases stayed unmatched. The CDR3 contains 16 residues. The CDR3 loop reads CATNPRTSGRADEQFF. The CDR3 coding sequence is TGTGCCACCAATCCCCGGACTAGCGGGAGGGCGGATGAGCAGTTCTTC.

Ten or more counts support this clonotype. V gene TRBV5-1 combines with J gene TRBJ1-4; D call uncertain. The CDR3 is 16 residues long. Germline V gives CDR1 SGHRS, CDR2 YFSETQ. Trimming removed 0 bases from V and 0 bases from J, with 9 bases in between. The CDR3 DNA sequence: TGCGCCAGCAGCTTGGGCTCGAGCACAACTAATGAAAAACTGTTTTTT. This translates into CASSLGSSTTNEKLFF.

The rearrangement uses TRBV5-1 and TRBJ2-3; no firm D call. From germline, CDR1 is SGHRS and CDR2 YFSETQ. V was pared by 0 bases and J by 4 bases, with 6 bases between. The CDR3 is 13 residues long. CDR3 nucleotide sequence: TGCGCCAGCAGCTTGGACTTTCCAGATACGCAGTATTTT. Its translation is CASSLDFPDTQYF. Variable domain in full (rest from reference TRBV5-1 and TRBJ2-3): KAGVTQTPRYLIKTRGQQVTLSCSPISGHRSVSWYQQTPGQGLQFLFEYFSETQRNKGNFPGRFSGRQFSNSRSEMNVSTLELGDSALYLCASSLDFPDTQYFGPGTRLTVL.

This clonotype was counted at least ten times. The rearrangement links TRBV11-2 to TRBJ2-7, with 10 positions matching TRBD2. The germline CDR1 and CDR2 sequences are SGHAT and FQNNGV. V lost 5 bases, J lost 1 base, and 8 bases stayed unmatched. This CDR3 is 16 amino acids long. The CDR3 bases are TGTGCCAGCAGCCCCGGACTAGCGGAGTCATCCTACGAGCAGTACTTC. Its protein is CASSPGLAESSYEQYF.

Many counts were recorded for this clonotype. This chain connects TRBV13 to TRBJ2-3; a weak D match, TRBD2 (5 bases). In germline, CDR1 is PRHDT, CDR2 FYEKMQ (reference sequence). There are 14 residues in the CDR3. V lost 0 bases to trimming and J lost 1 base, with 5 bases between them. This CDR3 reads CASSLGSGTDTQYF. CDR3 bases: TGTGCCAGCAGCTTAGGTAGCGGCACAGATACGCAGTATTTT.

Many counts were recorded for this clonotype. The chain combines TRBV12-3 or TRBV12-4 with TRBJ2-4, with TRBD1 matching over 8 bases. V dropped 3 bases and J dropped 6; count of bases not matched to a gene: 13. The CDR3 runs to 17 residues. CDR3 DNA: TGTGCCAGCAGTTTTAGTTCCCCCGGGACAGGAGGAAACATTCAGTACTTC. Its protein product is CASSFSSPGTGGNIQYF.

This clonotype has a handful of counts. The V gene is TRBV30, the J gene TRBJ2-7, with D possibly being TRBD2 (5 bases). There are 13 residues in the CDR3. From germline, CDR1 is GTSNPN and CDR2 SVGIG (reference sequence). The V gene lost 2 bases and the J gene lost 4 bases, with 12 bases spanning the gap. CDR3 protein: CAWSQWRGYEQYF. The CDR3 bases are TGTGCCTGGAGTCAGTGGAGAGGGTACGAGCAGTACTTC.

This clonotype showed up just a few times. This chain links TRBV6-1 with TRBJ2-5, with D unresolved. Germline V gene data show CDR1 as MNHNS and CDR2 as SASEGT. V lost 7 bases and J 5 bases, leaving 11 bases between the germline ends. This CDR3 is built from 12 residues. CDR3 residues: CASNTARETQYF. The CDR3 nucleotides are TGTGCCAGCAACACAGCGAGGGAGACCCAGTACTTC.

This clonotype was observed many times. The V gene is TRBV5-1, the J gene TRBJ2-3, with 12 bases that match TRBD2. Germline CDR1 is SGHRS and CDR2 is YFSETQ. This CDR3 region has 15 residues. V lost 4 bases, J lost 6 bases, and 6 bases stayed unmatched. The CDR3 nucleotides read TGCGCCAGCAGCGTCGGACTAGCGGGGATTGATACGCAGTATTTT. Translating gives CASSVGLAGIDTQYF.

This clonotype was seen repeatedly, ten times or more. The rearrangement links TRBV5-1 to TRBJ2-7, with 10 nucleotides matching TRBD1. The junction had 5 bases not matched to a gene; V was cut back by 1 base and J by 4 bases. Germline assignment: CDR1 SGHRS and CDR2 YFSETQ. The CDR3 runs to 15 residues. The CDR3 reads CASSLRTGGFYEQYF. The CDR3 DNA sequence: TGCGCCAGCAGCTTGAGGACAGGGGGTTTTTACGAGCAGTACTTC.

The sample holds a few counts of this clonotype. This rearrangement joins TRBV5-1 to TRBJ2-3; 11 nucleotides line up with TRBD2. The germline CDR1 and CDR2 sequences are SGHRS and YFSETQ. The CDR3 covers 16 residues. V dropped 0 bases and J dropped 6; count of bases not matched to a gene: 6. Here the CDR3 DNA reads TGCGCCAGCAGCTTGGAAGGGGGGACTAGCGGCGATACGCAGTATTTT. It encodes CASSLEGGTSGDTQYF.

This clonotype was counted ten times or more. The chain carries TRBV4-1 and TRBJ2-1; TRBD2 agrees at 9 bases. Per the germline V gene, CDR1 is MGHRA and CDR2 is YSYEKL. V lost 4 bases, J lost 6 bases, and 4 bases stayed unmatched. The CDR3 totals 14 residues. CDR3 residues: CASSPLGLANEQFF. CDR3 sequence (DNA): TGCGCCAGCAGCCCTCTGGGACTAGCCAATGAGCAGTTCTTC.

The rearrangement links TRBV12-3 or TRBV12-4 to TRBJ2-2, with a tentative D call TRBD1 (6 bases). The CDR3 totals 16 residues. V was trimmed by 3 bases and J by 7 bases, leaving 18 bases between them. The CDR3, as DNA: TGTGCCAGCAGTTTCGCCGGGACAATTACCAGCGGGGAGCTGTTTTTT. Its translation is CASSFAGTITSGELFF.

In its sample, this clonotype was seen many times. The rearrangement links TRBV21-1 to TRBJ2-7; TRBD1, the table's D call, lacks a check against the DNA. TRBV21-1 is tagged as a pseudogene. The CDR3 runs 17 residues. The CDR3 coding sequence is TGTGCCAGCAGCACCTCCGTGCGGGCAGGGGCCTCCTACGAGCAGTACTTC. Its translation is CASSTSVRAGASYEQYF.